The 17 T cell receptor beta chains below were found in one sample sequenced in a study of T cells after yellow fever vaccination. TCRdb fed the 5' RACE reads into MiXCR, producing one record per CDR3 protein. Here the sample spans fewer than 350,000 distinct CDR3 sequences, 8.5% to 10% being singletons. The specimen comprised PBMCs, sampled on the day of the first yellow fever vaccination. The source is a man younger than 30 who received the YFV17D yellow fever vaccine.

The chain employs TRBV5-1 and TRBJ1-2; 7 positions agree with TRBD1. J gave up 8 bases and V 0 bases, and 10 bases lay outside the gene matches. This CDR3 has 15 residues. Germline V CDR1 and CDR2: SGHRS, YFSETQ. CDR3 sequence reads: CASSLALTGEEGYTF. The DNA of the CDR3 is TGCGCCAGCAGCTTGGCCCTTACAGGGGAGGAGGGCTACACCTTC.

The table lists this clonotype with many counts. The V call is TRBV4-2, the J call TRBJ2-1; TRBD2 matches at 13 bases. V lost 0 bases to trimming and J lost 9 bases; unmatched junction nucleotides: 5. This CDR3 is 16 amino acids long. The germline gives CDR1 LGHNA, CDR2 YNFKEQ. Here the CDR3 reads CASSQETTSGGSEQFF. The CDR3 DNA is TGTGCCAGCAGCCAAGAGACGACTAGCGGGGGGAGTGAGCAGTTCTTC.

The CDR3 is CASSYSAGGGTGELFF. DNA of the CDR3: TGTGCCAGCAGTTACTCGGCAGGGGGAGGAACCGGGGAGCTGTTTTTT. This chain joins TRBV6-5 and TRBJ2-2, with D maybe TRBD1 (7 bases). The CDR3 has 16 residues. CDR1 is MNHEY and CDR2 is SVGAGI in the germline V gene. V lost 0 bases and J 5 bases, leaving 13 bases between the germline ends.

The chain employs TRBV19 and TRBJ1-1, with D possibly TRBD1 on 5 matching bases. In germline, CDR1 is LNHDA, CDR2 SQIVND (reference sequence). The V end lost 4 bases, the J end lost 5 bases, and 17 bases lay between the germline ends. This CDR3 is 15 amino acids long. In DNA form, the CDR3 reads TGTGCCAGTAGTAGGGACTGGGGTCCTGCGACTGAAGCTTTCTTT. Its protein is CASSRDWGPATEAFF.

This clonotype was picked up a small number of times. The chain combines TRBV5-1 with TRBJ2-5; D possibly matches TRBD1 or TRBD2 (6 bases each). Germline V gene data show CDR1 as SGHRS and CDR2 as YFSETQ. V dropped 4 bases and J dropped 0 bases, with 16 bases sitting between them. The CDR3 is 16 amino acids. CDR3 DNA: TGCGCCAGCAGCGGCCTCGGGGGCCCGTACCAAGAGACCCAGTACTTC. Translating it yields CASSGLGGPYQETQYF.

This sequence joins TRBV7-9 and TRBJ2-2; D gene uncertain. The CDR3 is 10 amino acids. The V end lost 9 bases, the J end lost 8 bases, and 7 bases lay between the germline ends. Germline V gene sequence: CDR1 SEHNR, CDR2 FQNEAQ (reference sequence). CDR3 in amino acids: CASAPGELFF. Written as DNA, the CDR3 is TGTGCCAGTGCGCCAGGGGAGCTGTTTTTT.

This clonotype has at least ten counts. The V and J genes are TRBV5-1 and TRBJ1-4; weak D call: TRBD1 (5 bases). The V gene lost 4 bases and the J gene lost 7 bases, with 14 bases spanning the gap. This CDR3 contains 14 residues. Germline CDR1 SGHRS, CDR2 YFSETQ. CDR3 residues: CASSLGHGSEKLFF. The CDR3 nucleotides read TGCGCCAGCAGCCTAGGACACGGCAGTGAAAAACTGTTTTTT.

Ten or more counts support this clonotype. The chain recombines TRBV5-1 with TRBJ2-3; weak D call: TRBD1 (5 bases). Per the germline V gene, CDR1 is SGHRS and CDR2 is YFSETQ. There are 14 residues in the CDR3. V was trimmed by 4 bases and J by 6 bases, leaving 15 bases between them. The CDR3 is CASSPGRAEDTQYF. The CDR3 DNA is TGCGCCAGCAGCCCCGGCAGGGCGGAGGATACGCAGTATTTT.

This clonotype was observed a few times. This chain joins TRBV5-1 and TRBJ2-2; D possibly uses TRBD1 or TRBD2 (5 bases each). The ends were cut back, 4 bases at V and 4 bases at J, with 14 bases in the middle. This CDR3 is built from 15 residues. Germline values: CDR1 SGHRS, CDR2 YFSETQ. In DNA form, the CDR3 reads TGCGCCAGCAGCACTGGGACCGCGACCACCGGGGAGCTGTTTTTT. Translation: CASSTGTATTGELFF.

The sample holds many counts of this clonotype. This chain links TRBV5-1 with TRBJ2-3; the match to TRBD2 covers 15 bases. The CDR3 extends over 15 amino acids. Germline V gene sequence: CDR1 SGHRS, CDR2 YFSETQ. V gave up 4 bases and J gave up 5 bases; unmatched junction bases: 2. The CDR3 nucleotides read TGCGCCAGCAGCACGGGACTAGCGGGGGGAGATACGCAGTATTTT. It translates to CASSTGLAGGDTQYF.

This clonotype has a count of ten or more. The chain links TRBV7-2 to TRBJ1-6; TRBD1 aligns across 10 bases. The germline CDR1 and CDR2 sequences are SGHTA and FQGNSA. V was clipped by 0 bases and J by 4 bases; unmatched bases: 3. The CDR3 covers 17 residues. CDR3 coding DNA: TGTGCCAGCAGCTTAGCGACAGGGGGCGATTATAATTCACCCCTCCACTTT. Amino acids: CASSLATGGDYNSPLHF.

A few counts support this clonotype. CDR3 nucleotides: TGTGCCAGTAGTAAGGGGGGGGCGTTCTACGAGCAGTACTTC. Protein sequence: CASSKGGAFYEQYF. The rearrangement links TRBV19 to TRBJ2-7; D may be TRBD2 (7 bases). Germline V lookup: CDR1 LNHDA, CDR2 SQIVND (reference sequence). CDR3 length: 14 amino acids. The germline V and J ends were trimmed by 4 bases and 3 bases, with 13 bases remaining between them.

The rearrangement joins TRBV24-1 to TRBJ1-2; 9 bases align to TRBD1. CDR1 is KGHDR and CDR2 is SFDVKD in the germline V gene. There are 16 residues in the CDR3. V dropped 3 bases and J dropped 7; count of bases not matched to a gene: 11. The CDR3 DNA is TGTGCCACCAGTGATCCAACAGGGGGCGCTTATAGTGGCTACACCTTC. This encodes CATSDPTGGAYSGYTF.

In its sample, this clonotype was seen a few times. The J gene is TRBJ1-5, the V gene TRBV30; tentatively, D is TRBD1 (6 bases). Germline loops: CDR1 GTSNPN, CDR2 SVGIG (reference sequence). The CDR3 spans 13 residues. V lost 3 bases to trimming and J lost 7 bases, with 13 bases between them. The CDR3 nucleotides read TGTGCCTGGAGGGGGCAGGGGAAGCAGCCCCAGCATTTT. Residues: CAWRGQGKQPQHF.

This clonotype came up many times. The chain is built from TRBV5-4 and TRBJ1-6; no clear D gene. Trimming pared 3 bases from V and 7 bases from J, leaving 14 bases between. The CDR3 is 15 residues long. Germline assignment: CDR1 SGHNT and CDR2 YYREEE (reference sequence). CDR3 loop: CASSSLLVENSPLHF. CDR3 nucleotide sequence: TGTGCCAGCAGCTCCCTCCTGGTAGAGAATTCACCCCTCCACTTT.

This clonotype was counted ten times or more. The chain couples TRBV5-1 to TRBJ1-1, with D possibly being TRBD1 (5 bases). Trimming took off 2 bases at V and 1 base at J, with 9 bases between the two ends. CDR1 is SGHRS and CDR2 is YFSETQ in the germline V gene. CDR3 size: 14 residues. The chain's CDR3 is CASSFFGTNTEAFF. The CDR3, as DNA: TGCGCCAGCAGCTTTTTTGGGACGAACACTGAAGCTTTCTTT. The variable domain in full, with the rest retrieved from reference TRBV5-1 and TRBJ1-1, is KAGVTQTPRYLIKTRGQQVTLSCSPISGHRSVSWYQQTPGQGLQFLFEYFSETQRNKGNFPGRFSGRQFSNSRSEMNVSTLELGDSALYLCASSFFGTNTEAFFGQGTRLTVV.

With regard to this clonotype: Germline and junction disagree at one end, which may indicate a read error. This rearrangement joins TRBV12-3 or TRBV12-4 to TRBJ1-1; D not certain. This CDR3 has 13 amino acids. Here the CDR3 reads CASRSTIPTEVFF. DNA of the CDR3: TGTGCCAGCAGGTCGACAATACCCACTGAAGTTTTCTTT.